These 25 T cell receptor beta chains were sequenced from one sample in a study of CD8 T cells in ankylosing spondylitis. TCRdb reprocessed the 5' RACE reads via MiXCR and lists one record per CDR3 protein. The table includes about 110,000 distinct CDR3 sequences, less than 25% detected once. Material: synovial fluid, either unsorted or a sorted T cell fraction (not recorded which). Receptors originate from a male donor with ankylosing spondylitis.

The chain combines TRBV7-2 with TRBJ1-4; perhaps TRBD1 as D (5 bases). Germline V gene data show CDR1 as SGHTA and CDR2 as FQGNSA. Trimming stripped 2 bases from V and 5 bases from J, with 9 bases between. This CDR3 region has 14 residues. Written as DNA, the CDR3 is TGTGCCAGCAGCTTAAGGCAGGGAAATGAAAAACTGTTTTTT. Translation: CASSLRQGNEKLFF. The variable domain in full, with the rest retrieved from reference TRBV7-2 and TRBJ1-4, is GAGVSQSPSNKVTEKGKDVELRCDPISGHTALYWYRQSLGQGLEFLIYFQGNSAPDKSGLPSDRFSAERTGGSVSTLTIQRTQQEDSAVYLCASSLRQGNEKLFFGSGTQLSVL.

This sequence joins TRBV5-1 and TRBJ2-3, with TRBD1 matching over 8 bases. This CDR3 is 15 amino acids long. The J segment lost 1 base and the V segment lost 3 bases, leaving 4 bases of the junction unmatched. Per the germline V gene, CDR1 is SGHRS and CDR2 is YFSETQ. CDR3 amino acids: CASSWGQDRTDTQYF. DNA of the CDR3: TGCGCCAGCAGCTGGGGACAGGACCGCACAGATACGCAGTATTTT. Drawing the rest from reference TRBV5-1 and TRBJ2-3, the complete variable domain is KAGVTQTPRYLIKTRGQQVTLSCSPISGHRSVSWYQQTPGQGLQFLFEYFSETQRNKGNFPGRFSGRQFSNSRSEMNVSTLELGDSALYLCASSWGQDRTDTQYFGPGTRLTVL.

This chain's CDR3 is CASSPEGPPQHF. In DNA, the CDR3 is TGTGCCAGCAGTCCCGAGGGTCCGCCCCAGCATTTT. V usage is TRBV6-1 and J usage is TRBJ1-5; D not certain. The CDR3 runs 12 residues. The germline gives CDR1 MNHNS, CDR2 SASEGT. With 5 bases removed from V and 9 bases from J, the gap between germline ends came to 11 bases.

This clonotype was found a few times. The chain is built from TRBV6-2 or TRBV6-3 and TRBJ2-1; 11 bases line up with TRBD1. The CDR3 runs 14 residues. The V and J ends lost 10 bases and 2 bases, in that order; junction bases with no gene match: 4. Germline V gene sequence: CDR1 MNHEY, CDR2 SVGEGT. The CDR3: CATRGQGAYNEQFF. DNA of the CDR3: TGTGCCACCAGGGGACAGGGGGCCTACAATGAGCAGTTCTTC.

This clonotype was seen more than once but under ten times. This sequence joins TRBV7-9 and TRBJ2-3; unclear D gene. V gave up 5 bases and J gave up 5 bases, with 14 bases separating them. Germline V gives CDR1 SEHNR, CDR2 FQNEAQ (reference sequence). This CDR3 region has 14 residues. The CDR3 nucleotides read TGTGCCAGCAGCCTGCGAGGAGTGGAAGATACGCAGTATTTT. Its translation is CASSLRGVEDTQYF.

V usage is TRBV7-7 and J usage is TRBJ2-5; D is unclear. The V and J ends lost 5 bases and 1 base respectively, with 14 bases between them. From germline, CDR1 is SSHAT and CDR2 FNYEAQ (reference sequence). The CDR3 totals 15 residues. The DNA of the CDR3 is TGTGCCAGCAGCCAAGGCACTACCTTCCAAGAGACCCAGTACTTC. Its protein product is CASSQGTTFQETQYF.

This chain links TRBV19 with TRBJ1-5; 7 bases match TRBD1. CDR1 and CDR2 (germline): LNHDA, SQIVND (reference sequence). V was pared by 9 bases and J by 6 bases, with 8 bases of the junction left unmatched. This CDR3 is 13 amino acids long. The CDR3 DNA sequence: TGTGCCAGCAGGGTCGACAGGGTTCAGCCCCAGCATTTT. Translating it yields CASRVDRVQPQHF. Full variable domain (missing parts from reference TRBV19 and TRBJ1-5): DGGITQSPKYLFRKEGQNVTLSCEQNLNHDAMYWYRQDPGQGLRLIYYSQIVNDFQKGDIAEGYSVSREKKESFPLTVTSAQKNPTAFYLCASRVDRVQPQHFGDGTRLSIL.

V gene TRBV7-7 combines with J gene TRBJ2-5; 13 bases are a match to TRBD2. V dropped 5 bases and J dropped 2; count of bases not matched to a gene: 5. Germline V gene sequence: CDR1 SSHAT, CDR2 FNYEAQ (reference sequence). This CDR3 comprises 16 residues. The CDR3 spells CASSQGLAGRQETQYF. Written as DNA, the CDR3 is TGTGCCAGCAGCCAGGGACTAGCGGGAAGACAAGAGACCCAGTACTTC. The full variable domain, its missing parts supplied by reference TRBV7-7 and TRBJ2-5, is GAGVSQSPRYKVTKRGQDVTLRCDPISSHATLYWYQQALGQGPEFLTYFNYEAQPDKSGLPSDRFSAERPEGSISTLTIQRTEQRDSAMYRCASSQGLAGRQETQYFGPGTRLLVL.

This chain links TRBV6-2 or TRBV6-3 with TRBJ1-2; D is unclear. This CDR3 comprises 20 residues. The V and J ends lost 0 bases and 1 base respectively, with 24 bases between them. The germline V gene has CDR1 MNHEY and CDR2 SVGEGT. This CDR3 reads CASSYSTNGPLRNFNYGYTF. The CDR3 DNA sequence: TGTGCCAGCAGTTACTCTACTAATGGGCCGCTTCGGAATTTTAACTATGGCTACACCTTC.

The chain is built from TRBV5-1 and TRBJ1-1; TRBD1 aligns across 9 bases. With V trimmed by 2 bases and J by 6 bases, 11 bases remained unmatched. Per germline, CDR1 SGHRS and CDR2 YFSETQ. This CDR3 region has 16 residues. CDR3 sequence reads: CASSLGDRVRVAEAFF. Written as DNA, the CDR3 is TGCGCCAGCAGCTTAGGGGACAGGGTGCGTGTAGCTGAAGCTTTCTTT.

The chain joins TRBV5-5 to TRBJ1-1; D gene uncertain. Trimming left V 0 bases short and J 4 bases short, with 4 bases between. The CDR3 sequence is 12 residues long. CDR1 is SGHKS, CDR2 YYEKEE, per germline (reference sequence). The CDR3 region has the DNA TGTGCCAGCAGCTTGGTAGGCACTGAAGCTTTCTTT. Its protein product is CASSLVGTEAFF.

V usage is TRBV2 and J usage is TRBJ2-5, with unresolved D. V gave up 4 bases and J gave up 5 bases, with 8 bases separating them. This CDR3 region has 12 residues. The germline CDR1 and CDR2 sequences are SNHLY and FYNNEI. The CDR3 sequence is CASSVNTETQYF. The CDR3 DNA reads as TGTGCCAGCAGTGTAAACACGGAGACCCAGTACTTC.

This chain connects TRBV7-2 to TRBJ2-3, with a weak D call TRBD2 (5 bases). The CDR3 runs to 16 residues. Per germline, CDR1 SGHTA and CDR2 FQGNSA. V dropped 5 bases and J dropped 1 base, with 16 bases sitting between them. The CDR3 DNA sequence: TGTGCCAGCAGCACCGAGGGTCGCGGCGGCACAGATACGCAGTATTTT. Translated: CASSTEGRGGTDTQYF.

This rearrangement joins TRBV9 to TRBJ2-5, with 9 positions matching TRBD1. The CDR3 is made up of 15 amino acids. Germline trimming cut 1 base from V and 3 bases from J; bases unmatched to any gene: 4. Germline V gene lookup returns CDR1 SGDLS and CDR2 YYNGEE. CDR3 loop: CASSVNRGQEETQYF. The CDR3 DNA reads as TGTGCCAGCAGCGTAAACAGGGGGCAAGAAGAGACCCAGTACTTC.

This clonotype was seen more than once but under ten times. The V gene is TRBV3-1, the J gene TRBJ2-7, with D unclear. Looked up from germline, CDR1 is LGHDT and CDR2 is YNNKEL (reference sequence). The CDR3 contains 14 residues. V was pared by 6 bases and J by 4 bases, with 16 bases between. CDR3 amino acids: CASSLGLESYEQYF. The CDR3 nucleotides read TGTGCCAGCAGTTTGGGATTAGAGTCGTACGAGCAGTACTTC.

A few counts support this clonotype. This rearrangement joins TRBV10-2 to TRBJ1-1, with a weak D call TRBD1 (5 bases). Deletions cut 7 bases from V and 0 bases from J, with 9 bases between. Per the germline V gene, CDR1 is WSHSY and CDR2 is SAAADI. The CDR3 consists of 13 residues. CDR3 protein: CASTRTLNTEAFF. CDR3 coding DNA: TGCGCCAGCACTAGGACATTGAACACTGAAGCTTTCTTT.

At least ten counts were recorded for this clonotype. This chain uses TRBV29-1 with TRBJ1-1; D gene uncertain. V lost 2 bases and J 3 bases, leaving 13 bases between the germline ends. The germline V gene has CDR1 SQVTM and CDR2 ANQGSEA. CDR3 length: 14 residues. CDR3 DNA: TGCAGCGTTGAAATTTCGACGGTATACACTGAAGCTTTCTTT. Amino acids: CSVEISTVYTEAFF.

The V and J genes are TRBV5-1 and TRBJ1-6; 8 nucleotides line up with TRBD1. The CDR3 extends over 15 amino acids. The germline V gene encodes CDR1 SGHRS and CDR2 YFSETQ. V gave up 5 bases and J gave up 4 bases; unmatched junction bases: 5. CDR3 in amino acids: CASSLQGGYNSPLHF. CDR3 sequence (DNA): TGCGCCAGCAGTTTACAGGGGGGGTATAATTCACCCCTCCACTTT. Together with reference TRBV5-1 and TRBJ1-6, the CDR3 gives the full variable domain: KAGVTQTPRYLIKTRGQQVTLSCSPISGHRSVSWYQQTPGQGLQFLFEYFSETQRNKGNFPGRFSGRQFSNSRSEMNVSTLELGDSALYLCASSLQGGYNSPLHFGNGTRLTVT.

This clonotype was observed many times. The chain recombines TRBV29-1 with TRBJ1-1, with D possibly being TRBD1 (5 bases). Germline V gives CDR1 SQVTM, CDR2 ANQGSEA. The CDR3 has 13 residues. V was cut by 2 bases and J by 4 bases, with 11 bases left in between. DNA for the CDR3: TGCAGCGTTGAACAGGGTTCGGGCACTGAAGCTTTCTTT. Residues: CSVEQGSGTEAFF.

The table lists this clonotype with a few counts. The chain recombines TRBV12-3 or TRBV12-4 with TRBJ2-2, with D possibly matching TRBD2 (5 bases). The CDR3 runs to 14 residues. Trimming took off 7 bases at V and 4 bases at J, with 13 bases between the two ends. CDR3 region: CASTRLAGTGELFF. In nucleotides, the CDR3 is TGTGCCAGCACCCGACTGGCGGGCACCGGGGAGCTGTTTTTT.

The chain joins TRBV5-1 to TRBJ2-3, with D possibly being TRBD1 or TRBD2 (5 bases each). CDR1 is SGHRS, CDR2 YFSETQ, per germline. The CDR3 loop spans 14 amino acids. V was clipped by 2 bases and J by 3 bases, with 10 bases between them. CDR3 bases: TGCGCCAGCAGCTTTGAGGGGCTGACAGATACGCAGTATTTT. Protein sequence: CASSFEGLTDTQYF.

This clonotype was recorded many times. This chain connects TRBV7-8 to TRBJ1-4; 9 bases line up with TRBD1. CDR1 and CDR2 (germline): SGHVS, FQNEAQ. The ends lost 2 bases at V and 5 bases at J; junction bases unmatched: 3. This CDR3 region has 15 residues. CDR3 sequence reads: CASSLLGQGNEKLFF. The CDR3 DNA follows: TGTGCCAGCAGCTTACTGGGACAGGGCAATGAAAAACTGTTTTTT.

This clonotype was counted between two and nine times. The J gene is TRBJ2-1, the V gene TRBV20-1; the D is unclear. V was clipped by 3 bases and J by 8 bases, with 5 bases between them. The CDR3 sequence is 10 residues long. Germline V gene lookup returns CDR1 DFQATT and CDR2 SNEGSKA (reference sequence). The CDR3 DNA reads TGCAGTGCTAGTTTCCATGAGCAGTTCTTC. Residues: CSASFHEQFF.

The genes are TRBV12-3 or TRBV12-4 and TRBJ2-5; the match to TRBD1 covers 10 bases. The CDR3 runs 16 residues. V lost 4 bases to trimming and J lost 4 bases; unmatched junction nucleotides: 9. CDR3 DNA: TGTGCCAGCAGTTATGGGACAGGGGCGCAAGGAGAGACCCAGTACTTC. Its protein is CASSYGTGAQGETQYF.

This clonotype was picked up a small number of times. The chain carries TRBV20-1 and TRBJ1-6; 7 positions agree with TRBD1. The CDR3 has 14 amino acids. Germline values: CDR1 DFQATT, CDR2 SNEGSKA (reference sequence). V dropped 5 bases and J dropped 5; count of bases not matched to a gene: 6. CDR3 in DNA: TGCAGTGCTCGCCAGGGGGGGAATAATTCACCCCTCCACTTT. Its protein is CSARQGGNNSPLHF.